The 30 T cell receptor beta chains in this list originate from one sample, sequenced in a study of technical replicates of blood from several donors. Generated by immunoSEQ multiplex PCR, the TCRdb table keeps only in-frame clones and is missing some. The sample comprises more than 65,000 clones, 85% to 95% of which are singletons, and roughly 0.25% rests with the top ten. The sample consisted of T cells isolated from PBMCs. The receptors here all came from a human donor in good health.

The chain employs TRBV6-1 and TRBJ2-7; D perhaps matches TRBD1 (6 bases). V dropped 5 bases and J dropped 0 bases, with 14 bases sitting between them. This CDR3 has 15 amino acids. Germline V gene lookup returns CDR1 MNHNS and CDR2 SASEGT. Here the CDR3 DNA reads TGTGCCAGCAGTCTCACCCGGGACAACTCCTACGAGCAGTACTTC. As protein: CASSLTRDNSYEQYF.

The CDR3 loop is CASRWTGGEGEKLFF. In nucleotides, the CDR3 is TGTGCCAGCAGGTGGACAGGGGGCGAGGGTGAAAAACTGTTTTTT. This sequence joins TRBV5-5 and TRBJ1-4; TRBD1 aligns across 11 bases. Germline V gene data show CDR1 as SGHKS and CDR2 as YYEKEE (reference sequence). V shed 5 bases, J shed 7 bases, and the junction held 7 bases outside the gene matches. The CDR3 loop spans 15 amino acids.

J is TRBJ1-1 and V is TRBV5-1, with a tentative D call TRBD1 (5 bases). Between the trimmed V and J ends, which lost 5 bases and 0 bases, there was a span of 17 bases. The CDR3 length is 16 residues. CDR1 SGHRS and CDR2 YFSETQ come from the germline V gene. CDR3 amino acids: CASSPLGGTLNTEAFF. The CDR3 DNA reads TGCGCCAGCAGTCCCTTGGGGGGGACTCTGAACACTGAAGCTTTCTTT.

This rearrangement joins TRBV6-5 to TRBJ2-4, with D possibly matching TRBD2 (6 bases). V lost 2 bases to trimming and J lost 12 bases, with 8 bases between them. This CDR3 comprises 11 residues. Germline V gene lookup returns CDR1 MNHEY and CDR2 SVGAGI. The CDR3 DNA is TGTGCCAGCAGTTACGGGGGGAGTCAGTACTTC. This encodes CASSYGGSQYF.

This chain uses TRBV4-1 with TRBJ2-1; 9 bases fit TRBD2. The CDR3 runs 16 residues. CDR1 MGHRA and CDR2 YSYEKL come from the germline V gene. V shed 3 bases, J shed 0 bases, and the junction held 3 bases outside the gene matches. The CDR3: CASSQISGSSYNEQFF. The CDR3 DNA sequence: TGCGCCAGCAGCCAGATTAGCGGGAGCTCCTACAATGAGCAGTTCTTC.

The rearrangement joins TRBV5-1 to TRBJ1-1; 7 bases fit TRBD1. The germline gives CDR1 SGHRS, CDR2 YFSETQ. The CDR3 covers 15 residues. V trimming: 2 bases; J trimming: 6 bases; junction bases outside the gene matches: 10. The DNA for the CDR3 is TGCGCCAGCAGCTTTGGGGACCAACAGGGGCCTGAAGCTTTCTTT. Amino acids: CASSFGDQQGPEAFF.

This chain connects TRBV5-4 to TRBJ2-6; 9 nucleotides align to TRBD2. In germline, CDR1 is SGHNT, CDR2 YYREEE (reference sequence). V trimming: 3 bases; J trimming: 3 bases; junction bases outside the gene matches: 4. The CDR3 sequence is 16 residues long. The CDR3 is CASSSSGVYGANVLTF. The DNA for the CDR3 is TGTGCCAGCAGCTCTAGCGGGGTCTATGGGGCCAACGTCCTGACTTTC.

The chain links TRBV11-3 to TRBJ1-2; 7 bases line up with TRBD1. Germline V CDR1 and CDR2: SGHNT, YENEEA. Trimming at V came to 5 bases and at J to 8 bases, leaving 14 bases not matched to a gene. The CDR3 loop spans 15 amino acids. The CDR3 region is CASSALRDSGSGYTF. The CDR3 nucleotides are TGTGCCAGCAGCGCCCTCCGGGACAGCGGAAGCGGCTACACCTTC.

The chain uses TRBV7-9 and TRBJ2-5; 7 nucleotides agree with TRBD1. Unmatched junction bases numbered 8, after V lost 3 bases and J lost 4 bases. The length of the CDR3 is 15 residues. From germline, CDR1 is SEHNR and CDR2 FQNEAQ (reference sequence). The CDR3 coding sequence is TGTGCCAGCAGCTTCGGGACAGCGAGAGGAGAGACCCAGTACTTC. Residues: CASSFGTARGETQYF.

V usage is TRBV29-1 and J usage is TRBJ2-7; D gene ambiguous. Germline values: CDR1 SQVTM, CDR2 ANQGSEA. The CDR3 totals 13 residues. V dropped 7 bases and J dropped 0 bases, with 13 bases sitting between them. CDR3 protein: CSASQVPSYEQYF. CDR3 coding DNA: TGCAGCGCCTCACAAGTACCCTCCTACGAGCAGTACTTC.

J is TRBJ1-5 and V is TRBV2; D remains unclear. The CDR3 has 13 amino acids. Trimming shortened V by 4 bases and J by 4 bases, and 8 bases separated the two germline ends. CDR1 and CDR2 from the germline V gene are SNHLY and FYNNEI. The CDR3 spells CASSGSGNQPQHF. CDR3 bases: TGTGCCAGCAGTGGAAGCGGGAATCAGCCCCAGCATTTT.

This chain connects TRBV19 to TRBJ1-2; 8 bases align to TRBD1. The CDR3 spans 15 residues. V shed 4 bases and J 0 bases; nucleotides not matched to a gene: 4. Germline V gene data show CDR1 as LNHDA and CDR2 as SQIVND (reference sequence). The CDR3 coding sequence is TGTGCCAGTAGTAGGGACAGGCAAGCTAACTATGGCTACACCTTC. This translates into CASSRDRQANYGYTF. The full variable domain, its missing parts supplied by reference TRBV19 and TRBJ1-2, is DGGITQSPKYLFRKEGQNVTLSCEQNLNHDAMYWYRQDPGQGLRLIYYSQIVNDFQKGDIAEGYSVSREKKESFPLTVTSAQKNPTAFYLCASSRDRQANYGYTFGSGTRLTVV.

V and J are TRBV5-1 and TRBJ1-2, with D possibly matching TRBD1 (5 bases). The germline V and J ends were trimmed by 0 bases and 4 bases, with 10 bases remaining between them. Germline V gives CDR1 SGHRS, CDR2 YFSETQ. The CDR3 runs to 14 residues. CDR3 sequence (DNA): TGCGCCAGCAGCTTGGGACAGAGAACCTATGGCTACACCTTC. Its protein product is CASSLGQRTYGYTF.

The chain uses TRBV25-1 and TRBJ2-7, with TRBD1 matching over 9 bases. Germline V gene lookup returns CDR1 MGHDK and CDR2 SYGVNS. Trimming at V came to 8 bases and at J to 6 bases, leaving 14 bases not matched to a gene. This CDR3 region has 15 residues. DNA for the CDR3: TGTGCCAGCCTCGAGAGCGGGACAGGGTCGGCCGAGCAGTACTTC. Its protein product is CASLESGTGSAEQYF.

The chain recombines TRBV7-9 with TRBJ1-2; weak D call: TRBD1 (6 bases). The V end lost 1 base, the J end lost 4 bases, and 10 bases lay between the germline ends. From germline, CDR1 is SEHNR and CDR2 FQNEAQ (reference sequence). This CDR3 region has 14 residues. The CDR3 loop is CASSLEQGIYGYTF. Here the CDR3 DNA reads TGTGCCAGCAGCTTAGAACAGGGTATCTATGGCTACACCTTC.

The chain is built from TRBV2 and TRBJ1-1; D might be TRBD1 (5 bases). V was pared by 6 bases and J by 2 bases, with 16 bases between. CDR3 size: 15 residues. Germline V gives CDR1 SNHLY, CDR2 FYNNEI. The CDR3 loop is CASRDHGGGNTEAFF. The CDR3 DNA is TGTGCCAGCAGGGACCACGGGGGGGGAAACACTGAAGCTTTCTTT.

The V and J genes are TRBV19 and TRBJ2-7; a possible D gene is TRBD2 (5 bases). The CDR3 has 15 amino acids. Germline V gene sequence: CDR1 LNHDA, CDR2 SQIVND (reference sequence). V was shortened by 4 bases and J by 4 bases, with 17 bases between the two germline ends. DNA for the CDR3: TGTGCCAGTAGTAGGGCGAACCCTCGGGGTTACGAGCAGTACTTC. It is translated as CASSRANPRGYEQYF. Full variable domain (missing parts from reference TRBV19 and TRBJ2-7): DGGITQSPKYLFRKEGQNVTLSCEQNLNHDAMYWYRQDPGQGLRLIYYSQIVNDFQKGDIAEGYSVSREKKESFPLTVTSAQKNPTAFYLCASSRANPRGYEQYFGPGTRLTVT.

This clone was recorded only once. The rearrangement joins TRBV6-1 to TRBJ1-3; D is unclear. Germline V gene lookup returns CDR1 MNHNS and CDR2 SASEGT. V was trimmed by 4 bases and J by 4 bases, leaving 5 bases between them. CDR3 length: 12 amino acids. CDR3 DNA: TGTGCCAGCAGTGTACAGGGAAACACCATATATTTT. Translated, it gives CASSVQGNTIYF.

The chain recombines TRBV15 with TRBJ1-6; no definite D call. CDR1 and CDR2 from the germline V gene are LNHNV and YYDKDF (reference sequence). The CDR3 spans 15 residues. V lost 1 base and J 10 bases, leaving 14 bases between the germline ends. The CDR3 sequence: CATSRAGGDWSPLHF. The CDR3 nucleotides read TGTGCCACCAGCAGAGCCGGAGGAGATTGGTCACCCCTCCACTTT.

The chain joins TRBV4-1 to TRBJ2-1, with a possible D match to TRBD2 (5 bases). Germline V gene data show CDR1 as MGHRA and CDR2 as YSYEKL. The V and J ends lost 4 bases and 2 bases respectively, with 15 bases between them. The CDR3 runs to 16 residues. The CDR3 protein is CASSLGAEITYNEQFF. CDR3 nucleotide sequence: TGCGCCAGCAGCCTGGGAGCGGAGATTACCTACAATGAGCAGTTCTTC.

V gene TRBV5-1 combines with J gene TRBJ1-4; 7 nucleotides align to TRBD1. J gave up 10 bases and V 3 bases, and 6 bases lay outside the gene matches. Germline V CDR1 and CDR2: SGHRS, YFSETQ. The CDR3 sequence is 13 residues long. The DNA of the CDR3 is TGCGCCAGCAGCTCAGGGGGTGGCGGAAAACTGTTTTTT. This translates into CASSSGGGGKLFF.

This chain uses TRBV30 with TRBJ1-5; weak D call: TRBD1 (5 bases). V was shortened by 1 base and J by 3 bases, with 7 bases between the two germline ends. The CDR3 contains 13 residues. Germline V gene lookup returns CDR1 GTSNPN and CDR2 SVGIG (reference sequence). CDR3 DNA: TGTGCCTGGAGTGAGGGGTACAATCAGCCCCAGCATTTT. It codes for CAWSEGYNQPQHF.

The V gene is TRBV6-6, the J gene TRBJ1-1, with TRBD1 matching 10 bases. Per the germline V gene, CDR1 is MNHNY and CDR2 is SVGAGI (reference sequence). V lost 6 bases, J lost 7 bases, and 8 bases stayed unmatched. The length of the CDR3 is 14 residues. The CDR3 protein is CASRTGTGEIEAFF. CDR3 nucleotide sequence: TGTGCCAGCAGGACCGGGACAGGGGAAATTGAAGCTTTCTTT.

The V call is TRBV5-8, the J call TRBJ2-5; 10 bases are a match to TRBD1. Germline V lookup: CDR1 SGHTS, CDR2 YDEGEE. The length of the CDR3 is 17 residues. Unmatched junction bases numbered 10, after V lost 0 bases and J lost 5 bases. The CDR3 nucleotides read TGTGCCAGCAGCTTGGGAATTGGGACAGGGGCCTCGGAGACCCAGTACTTC. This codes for CASSLGIGTGASETQYF.

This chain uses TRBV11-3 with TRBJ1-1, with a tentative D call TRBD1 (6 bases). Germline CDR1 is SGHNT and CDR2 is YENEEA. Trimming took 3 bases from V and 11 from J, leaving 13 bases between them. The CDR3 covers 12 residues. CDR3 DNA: TGTGCCAGCAGCTTGATGCGGGGGCTCGCTTTCTTT. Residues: CASSLMRGLAFF. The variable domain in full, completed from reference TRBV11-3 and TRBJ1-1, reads EAGVVQSPRYKIIEKKQPVAFWCNPISGHNTLYWYLQNLGQGPELLIRYENEEAVDDSQLPKDRFSAERLKGVDSTLKIQPAELGDSAVYLCASSLMRGLAFFGQGTRLTVV.

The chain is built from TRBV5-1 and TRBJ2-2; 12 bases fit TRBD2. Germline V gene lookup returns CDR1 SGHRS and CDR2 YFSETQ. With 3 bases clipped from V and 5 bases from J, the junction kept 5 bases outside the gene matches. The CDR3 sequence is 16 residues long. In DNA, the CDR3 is TGCGCCAGCAGCTCGACTAGCGGGAGTGTAACCGGGGAGCTGTTTTTT. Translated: CASSSTSGSVTGELFF.

The CDR3 DNA reads as TGTGCCAGCAGTTATGGCGTTCCAGGGTCTGCTCAGCCCCAGCATTTT. It translates to CASSYGVPGSAQPQHF. The chain uses TRBV6-5 and TRBJ1-5, with a possible D match to TRBD1 (5 bases). This CDR3 has 16 amino acids. V lost 3 bases and J lost 6, with 18 bases in between. Germline V CDR1 and CDR2: MNHEY, SVGAGI.

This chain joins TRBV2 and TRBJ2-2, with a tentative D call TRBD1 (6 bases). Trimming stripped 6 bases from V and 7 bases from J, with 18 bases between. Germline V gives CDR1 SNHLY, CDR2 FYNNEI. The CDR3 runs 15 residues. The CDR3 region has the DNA TGTGCCAGCAGCCCTACAGGGAAGTTGGGCGGGGAGCTGTTTTTT. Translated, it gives CASSPTGKLGGELFF.

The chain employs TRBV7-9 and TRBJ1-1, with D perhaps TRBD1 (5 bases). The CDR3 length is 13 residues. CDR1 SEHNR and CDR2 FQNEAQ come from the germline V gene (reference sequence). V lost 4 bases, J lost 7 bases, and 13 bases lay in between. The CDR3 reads CASSSPGRDEAFF. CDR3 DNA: TGTGCCAGCAGCTCGCCGGGGCGGGATGAAGCTTTCTTT.

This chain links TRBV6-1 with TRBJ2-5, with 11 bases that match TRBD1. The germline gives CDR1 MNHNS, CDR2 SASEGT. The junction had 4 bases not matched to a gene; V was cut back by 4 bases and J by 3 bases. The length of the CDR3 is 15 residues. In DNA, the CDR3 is TGTGCCAGCAGTGCTGGGACAGGGGGTGAAGAGACCCAGTACTTC. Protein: CASSAGTGGEETQYF.